A selection of T cell receptor beta chains follows, all from one sample in a study of radiation and T cells in renal cell carcinoma. Measured with immunoSEQ multiplex PCR; TCRdb has only the in-frame clones, and not every one. The table lists about 140,000 clones, roughly 83% of them singletons, with around 25% in the top ten. Material: blood, obtained from a patient whose treatment included radiotherapy and nephrectomy. The receptors come from a woman aged 50 to 65 with renal cell carcinoma. CDR3s include the opening cysteine and the closing phenylalanine or tryptophan. Each record gives: V gene, CDR3 protein.

TRBV7-8,CASSQRTGGFRDQPQHF
TRBV5-1,CASSFGARRNTGELFF
TRBV5-6,CASSAGGNTEAFF
TRBV10-1,CASSGASYEQYF
TRBV28,CASSPGQGGMEKPLHF
TRBV5-4,CASSLPPGANTEAFF
TRBV4-3,CASSRGLAGEAGEQYF
TRBV5-1,CASSLGEGREAFF
TRBV30,CAWSVGVGNEKLFF
TRBV5-4,CASQPGQGALNEKLFF
TRBV5-1,CASSLSTRGEEKLFF
TRBV21-1,CASSPSPGLAGGDEQFF